Listed below are T cell receptor beta chains from one sample, sequenced in a study of blood T cell repertoires in COVID-19. The data were produced by immunoSEQ multiplex PCR, yet TCRdb's version contains in-frame clones alone and is incomplete. In the table there are about 140,000 clones, roughly 83% of which are singletons. Sequencing used PBMCs or T cells enriched from blood (not recorded which). These receptors were collected from a man in his forties with acute COVID-19. The CDR3 runs from the conserved cysteine through the conserved F or W. Each record gives: V gene, J gene, D gene, clone size, CDR3 protein, CDR3 DNA. D genes are given only for firm matches. The size of a clone is reported for some rows only, either as once, few or many, or as a class for expanded clones.

v_call: TRBV9
j_call: TRBJ2-1
d_call: TRBD2
clone_size: -
cdr3_aa: CASSASSSGYNEQFF
cdr3_nt: TGTGCCAGCAGCGCTAGCTCTAGCGGTTACAATGAGCAGTTCTTC

v_call: TRBV15
j_call: TRBJ2-5
d_call: -
clone_size: -
cdr3_aa: CATSRSRTAQETQYF
cdr3_nt: TGTGCCACCAGCCGTTCCAGGACAGCCCAAGAGACCCAGTACTTC

v_call: TRBV11-2
j_call: TRBJ2-1
d_call: -
clone_size: -
cdr3_aa: CASSLFSVERFF
cdr3_nt: TGTGCCAGCAGCTTATTCTCGGTAGAGCGATTCTTC

v_call: TRBV27
j_call: TRBJ1-5
d_call: TRBD1
clone_size: -
cdr3_aa: CASSFGQGGKQPQHF
cdr3_nt: TGTGCCAGCAGCTTCGGACAGGGCGGGAAACAGCCCCAGCATTTT

v_call: TRBV10-3
j_call: TRBJ1-1
d_call: -
clone_size: -
cdr3_aa: CAISESIRGTEAFF
cdr3_nt: TGTGCCATCAGTGAGTCGATCAGGGGCACTGAAGCTTTCTTT

v_call: TRBV7-2
j_call: TRBJ1-3
d_call: -
clone_size: -
cdr3_aa: CASSLVPGIGNTIYF
cdr3_nt: TGTGCCAGCAGCTTAGTACCAGGGATCGGAAACACCATATATTTT

v_call: TRBV25-1
j_call: TRBJ1-3
d_call: -
clone_size: -
cdr3_aa: CASSGSLGQSSGNTIYF
cdr3_nt: TGTGCCAGCAGTGGATCCCTAGGACAAAGCTCTGGAAACACCATATATTTT

v_call: TRBV4-2
j_call: TRBJ2-7
d_call: TRBD2
clone_size: -
cdr3_aa: CASSHGLAGIGYEQYF
cdr3_nt: TGTGCCAGCAGCCACGGACTAGCGGGGATAGGCTACGAGCAGTACTTC

v_call: TRBV28
j_call: TRBJ1-3
d_call: -
clone_size: -
cdr3_aa: CASSSMGGAPEGNTIYF
cdr3_nt: TGTGCCAGCAGCTCTATGGGGGGGGCGCCGGAGGGAAACACCATATATTTT

v_call: TRBV19
j_call: TRBJ2-4
d_call: TRBD1
clone_size: -
cdr3_aa: CASSQDWDRVNIQYF
cdr3_nt: TGTGCCAGTAGCCAAGACTGGGACAGGGTAAACATTCAGTACTTC

v_call: TRBV7-2
j_call: TRBJ1-5
d_call: -
clone_size: -
cdr3_aa: CASSAKAGSNQPQHF
cdr3_nt: TGTGCCAGCAGCGCTAAGGCGGGGAGCAATCAGCCCCAGCATTTT

v_call: TRBV6-5
j_call: TRBJ1-5
d_call: -
clone_size: -
cdr3_aa: CASRIHSNQPQHF
cdr3_nt: TGTGCCAGCAGAATCCATAGCAATCAGCCCCAGCATTTT

v_call: TRBV27
j_call: TRBJ1-5
d_call: -
clone_size: -
cdr3_aa: CASSFRQGNQPQHF
cdr3_nt: TGTGCCAGCAGTTTCCGACAGGGCAATCAGCCCCAGCATTTT

v_call: TRBV7-2
j_call: TRBJ1-2
d_call: -
clone_size: -
cdr3_aa: CASSLNPGIYGYTF
cdr3_nt: TGTGCCAGCAGCTTAAATCCGGGGATCTATGGCTACACCTTC

v_call: TRBV16
j_call: TRBJ1-2
d_call: TRBD1
clone_size: once
cdr3_aa: CASSQSSDRDGYTF
cdr3_nt: TGTGCCAGCAGCCAATCATCCGACAGGGATGGCTACACCTTC

v_call: TRBV15
j_call: TRBJ2-5
d_call: TRBD2
clone_size: once
cdr3_aa: CATSRDSGELETQYF
cdr3_nt: TGTGCCACCAGCAGAGATAGCGGGGAGCTAGAGACCCAGTACTTC

v_call: TRBV28
j_call: TRBJ1-4
d_call: -
clone_size: -
cdr3_aa: CASSGGLEKLFF
cdr3_nt: TGTGCCAGCAGTGGGGGGTTGGAAAAACTGTTTTTT

v_call: TRBV9
j_call: TRBJ2-1
d_call: TRBD1
clone_size: -
cdr3_aa: CASSVGTGGSEQFF
cdr3_nt: TGTGCCAGCAGCGTAGGTACAGGGGGTAGTGAGCAGTTCTTC

v_call: TRBV7-2
j_call: TRBJ2-5
d_call: -
clone_size: -
cdr3_aa: CASSQVGHAREAQYF
cdr3_nt: TGTGCCAGCAGCCAAGTGGGACACGCAAGAGAGGCCCAGTACTTC

v_call: TRBV5-4
j_call: TRBJ1-2
d_call: -
clone_size: once
cdr3_aa: CASSLRTVGYTF
cdr3_nt: TGTGCCAGCAGCTTAAGGACTGTAGGCTACACCTTC

v_call: TRBV19
j_call: TRBJ2-2
d_call: -
clone_size: -
cdr3_aa: CASSMNRGLELFF
cdr3_nt: TGTGCCAGTAGTATGAACAGGGGACTGGAGCTGTTTTTT

v_call: TRBV5-6
j_call: TRBJ1-6
d_call: -
clone_size: -
cdr3_aa: CASSSGTGYNSPLHF
cdr3_nt: TGTGCCAGCAGCTCGGGCACAGGGTATAATTCACCCCTCCACTTT

v_call: TRBV7-9
j_call: TRBJ1-3
d_call: -
clone_size: -
cdr3_aa: CASSLSHRAGNTIYF
cdr3_nt: TGTGCCAGCAGCTTAAGTCACAGGGCTGGAAACACCATATATTTT

v_call: TRBV12-3/TRBV12-4
j_call: TRBJ1-4
d_call: TRBD1
clone_size: few
cdr3_aa: CASSRDRGEKLFF
cdr3_nt: TGTGCCAGCAGTCGGGACAGAGGAGAAAAACTGTTTTTT

v_call: TRBV6-2/TRBV6-3
j_call: TRBJ1-5
d_call: -
clone_size: -
cdr3_aa: CASSYSPQAAQPQHF
cdr3_nt: TGTGCCAGCAGTTACTCACCCCAAGCGGCTCAGCCCCAGCATTTT

v_call: TRBV2
j_call: TRBJ1-4
d_call: TRBD1
clone_size: -
cdr3_aa: CASSENRPDRVLEGKLFF
cdr3_nt: TGTGCCAGCAGTGAAAACCGCCCGGACAGGGTACTGGAAGGAAAACTGTTTTTT

v_call: TRBV25-1
j_call: TRBJ1-5
d_call: -
clone_size: few
cdr3_aa: CASSGNADLGQPQHF
cdr3_nt: TGTGCCAGCAGTGGAAACGCGGATCTTGGGCAGCCCCAGCATTTT

v_call: TRBV4-2
j_call: TRBJ2-4
d_call: -
clone_size: -
cdr3_aa: CASSQDDFQNIQYF
cdr3_nt: TGTGCCAGCAGCCAAGATGACTTTCAAAACATTCAGTACTTC

v_call: TRBV7-2
j_call: TRBJ2-5
d_call: TRBD2
clone_size: few
cdr3_aa: CASSGVDLAGQYF
cdr3_nt: TGTGCCAGCAGCGGGGTTGACCTAGCGGGCCAGTACTTC

v_call: TRBV24-1
j_call: TRBJ2-1
d_call: -
clone_size: -
cdr3_aa: CATSDSADTYNEQFF
cdr3_nt: TGTGCCACCAGTGACTCAGCAGACACCTACAATGAGCAGTTCTTC

v_call: TRBV2
j_call: TRBJ2-7
d_call: -
clone_size: -
cdr3_aa: CASKRISYEQYF
cdr3_nt: TGTGCCAGCAAGCGTATCTCCTACGAGCAGTACTTC

v_call: TRBV6-5
j_call: TRBJ2-7
d_call: TRBD1
clone_size: -
cdr3_aa: CASSYSGTGYEQYF
cdr3_nt: TGTGCCAGCAGTTACTCGGGGACAGGGTACGAGCAGTACTTC

v_call: TRBV30
j_call: TRBJ1-2
d_call: -
clone_size: -
cdr3_aa: CAWTGPYYGYTF
cdr3_nt: TGTGCCTGGACAGGGCCGTACTATGGCTACACCTTC

v_call: TRBV5-4
j_call: TRBJ2-3
d_call: TRBD2
clone_size: -
cdr3_aa: CASSRRTSGGADTQYF
cdr3_nt: TGTGCCAGCAGCCGCAGGACTAGCGGGGGGGCAGATACGCAGTATTTT

v_call: TRBV6-2/TRBV6-3
j_call: TRBJ1-1
d_call: TRBD1
clone_size: -
cdr3_aa: CASSPDRGGTEAFF
cdr3_nt: TGTGCCAGCAGTCCAGACAGGGGAGGAACTGAAGCTTTCTTT

v_call: TRBV30
j_call: TRBJ2-1
d_call: TRBD2
clone_size: -
cdr3_aa: CAWSVVLAGGLSYNEQFF
cdr3_nt: TGTGCCTGGAGTGTGGTACTAGCGGGAGGGCTGTCCTACAATGAGCAGTTCTTC

v_call: TRBV4-2
j_call: TRBJ1-5
d_call: -
clone_size: -
cdr3_aa: CASSQEEGSNQPQHF
cdr3_nt: TGTGCCAGCAGCCAAGAGGAGGGAAGCAATCAGCCCCAGCATTTT

v_call: TRBV4-3
j_call: TRBJ2-5
d_call: -
clone_size: -
cdr3_aa: CASSHSRGPPGETQYF
cdr3_nt: TGCGCCAGCAGCCACTCGCGGGGGCCACCAGGGGAGACCCAGTACTTC

v_call: TRBV2
j_call: TRBJ2-6
d_call: -
clone_size: -
cdr3_aa: CASSATSWGAGANVLTF
cdr3_nt: TGTGCCAGCAGTGCGACCTCGTGGGGGGCTGGGGCCAACGTCCTGACTTTC